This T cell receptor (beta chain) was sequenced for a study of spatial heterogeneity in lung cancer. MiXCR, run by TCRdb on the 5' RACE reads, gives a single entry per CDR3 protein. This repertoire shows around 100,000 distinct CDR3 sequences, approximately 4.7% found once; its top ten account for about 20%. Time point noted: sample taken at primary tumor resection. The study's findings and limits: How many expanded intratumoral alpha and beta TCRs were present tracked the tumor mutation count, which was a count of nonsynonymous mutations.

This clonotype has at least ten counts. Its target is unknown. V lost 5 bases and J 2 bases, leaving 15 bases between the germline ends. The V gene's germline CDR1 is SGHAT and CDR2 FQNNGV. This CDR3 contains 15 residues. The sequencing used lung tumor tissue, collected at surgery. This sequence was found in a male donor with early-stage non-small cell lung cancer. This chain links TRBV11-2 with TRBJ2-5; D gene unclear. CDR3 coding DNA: TGTGCCAGCAGCCCCGAAACCCCCGAACAAGAGACCCAGTACTTC. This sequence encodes CASSPETPEQETQYF.